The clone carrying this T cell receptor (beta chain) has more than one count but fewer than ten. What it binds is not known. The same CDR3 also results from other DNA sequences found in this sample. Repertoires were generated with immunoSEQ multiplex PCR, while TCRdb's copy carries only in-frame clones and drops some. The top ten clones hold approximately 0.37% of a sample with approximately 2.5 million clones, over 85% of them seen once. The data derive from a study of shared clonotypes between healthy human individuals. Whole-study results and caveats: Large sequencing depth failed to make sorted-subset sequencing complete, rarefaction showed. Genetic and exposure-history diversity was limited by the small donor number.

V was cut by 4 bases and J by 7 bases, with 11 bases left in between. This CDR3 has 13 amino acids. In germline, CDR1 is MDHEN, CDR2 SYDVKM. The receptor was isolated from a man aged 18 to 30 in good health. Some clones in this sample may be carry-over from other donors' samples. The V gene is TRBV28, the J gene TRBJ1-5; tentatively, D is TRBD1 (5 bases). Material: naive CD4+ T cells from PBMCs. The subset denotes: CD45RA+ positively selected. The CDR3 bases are TGTGCCAGCAGTTCTGACAGTTACCAGCCCCAGCATTTT. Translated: CASSSDSYQPQHF.